These 8 T cell receptor beta chains were sequenced from one sample in a study of cytomegalovirus exposure and HLA in healthy donors (dated by TCRdb to about 2017). The library was made by the immunoSEQ multiplex PCR assay. TCRdb mirrors the immuneACCESS table, restricted to in-frame sequences. Some clones are absent from its copies; in checked studies, under half trace to an unresolved V gene, and the reason for the others is unknown. The sample includes about 170,000 clones, with approximately 96% observed a single time. The biggest ten clones account for under 0.9% of the sample. Sequences were obtained from PBMCs. The receptors here all came from a woman aged 18-29 years in good health and CMV-seronegative.

The chain has TRBV21-1 and TRBJ1-2. TRBV21-1 constitutes a pseudogene. The CDR3 has 14 amino acids. The CDR3 here is CASSKVPRYDGYTF. CDR3 nucleotide sequence: TGTGCCAGCAGCAAAGTTCCCCGGTACGATGGCTACACCTTC.

This clone was recorded only once. The chain uses TRBV5-1 and TRBJ2-1, with D possibly TRBD2 on 6 matching bases. V was pared by 6 bases and J by 3 bases, with 16 bases between. The CDR3 runs to 15 residues. Germline lookup yields CDR1 SGHRS and CDR2 YFSETQ. Here the CDR3 reads CASTIGGEVYNEQFF. CDR3 DNA: TGCGCCAGCACGATCGGAGGGGAGGTCTACAATGAGCAGTTCTTC.

The chain employs TRBV18 and TRBJ2-1; D remains ambiguous. Trimming took off 1 base at V and 4 bases at J, with 11 bases between the two ends. The germline V gene has CDR1 KGHSH and CDR2 LQKENI. This CDR3 has 15 amino acids. The CDR3 nucleotides read TGTGCCAGCTCACCACAGAGGAACTTGTACAATGAGCAGTTCTTC. Protein: CASSPQRNLYNEQFF. Variable domain in full (rest from reference TRBV18 and TRBJ2-1): NAGVMQNPRHLVRRRGQEARLRCSPMKGHSHVYWYRQLPEEGLKFMVYLQKENIIDESGMPKERFSAEFPKEGPSILRIQQVVRGDSAAYFCASSPQRNLYNEQFFGPGTRLTVL.

The chain links TRBV25-1 to TRBJ1-3; 7 bases are shared with TRBD1. V lost 2 bases, J lost 8 bases, and 0 bases stayed unmatched. CDR1 is MGHDK and CDR2 is SYGVNS in the germline V gene. There are 12 residues in the CDR3. The CDR3 loop reads CASSEQGDTIYF. The CDR3 coding sequence is TGTGCCAGCAGTGAACAGGGGGACACCATATATTTT.

This chain links TRBV5-6 with TRBJ2-3; 8 positions match TRBD2. The germline CDR1 and CDR2 sequences are SGHDT and YYEEEE. J was trimmed by 6 bases and V by 3 bases; bases with no gene match: 6. This CDR3 has 14 amino acids. CDR3 amino acids: CASSSGGGSDTQYF. CDR3 sequence (DNA): TGTGCCAGCAGCTCCGGGGGGGGGTCCGATACGCAGTATTTT.

The chain is built from TRBV2 and TRBJ2-7, with a possible D match to TRBD2 (6 bases). The CDR3 covers 17 residues. V gave up 6 bases and J gave up 2 bases, with 23 bases separating them. Germline lookup yields CDR1 SNHLY and CDR2 FYNNEI. The CDR3 reads CASRSKLWAGPPYEQYF. CDR3 DNA: TGTGCCAGCAGATCTAAGTTGTGGGCGGGGCCTCCCTACGAGCAGTACTTC. The whole variable domain, filled in from reference TRBV2 and TRBJ2-7, reads EPEVTQTPSHQVTQMGQEVILRCVPISNHLYFYWYRQILGQKVEFLVSFYNNEISEKSEIFDDQFSVERPDGSNFTLKIRSTKLEDSAMYFCASRSKLWAGPPYEQYFGPGTRLTVT.

The V gene is TRBV6-1, the J gene TRBJ2-1; D uncertain. Trimming stripped 8 bases from V and 4 bases from J, with 9 bases between. The V gene's germline CDR1 is MNHNS and CDR2 SASEGT. CDR3 length equals 12 residues. CDR3 residues: CASGDSYNEQFF. The DNA of the CDR3 is TGTGCCAGCGGCGACTCGTACAATGAGCAGTTCTTC.

Comments on this clone: Its ends do not fully match the called genes, so a read error is possible. This chain links TRBV30 with TRBJ2-7; the match to TRBD1 covers 10 bases. CDR3 size: 12 residues. Germline-derived CDR1 and CDR2 are GTSNPN and SVGIG (reference sequence). The CDR3 nucleotides read TGTACCTGGAGTACCCCTGGGACAGGGGTGACCTTC. Amino acids: CTWSTPGTGVTF.